This is a list of T cell receptor beta chains from one sample in a study of shared clonotypes between healthy human individuals. Data came from immunoSEQ multiplex PCR; TCRdb stores just in-frame clones and leaves some out. In the table there are around 1 million clones, over 60% of which are singletons. The sequencing sample was made of memory CD4+ T cells sorted from blood. These receptors were obtained from a young man in good health. The conserved cysteine and the conserved F or W are not part of the CDR3 here. The D gene is left open where the match is weak. Rows may omit the clone size; those that give it use once, few, many or a size class.

TRBJ1-3 TRBV12-5 TRBD1 . ASGPSPGQGVGPGNTIY
TRBJ1-2 TRBV28 . few ASSLDNRYGYT
TRBJ2-7 TRBV14 . . ATSADSYEQY
TRBJ1-1 TRBV30 . few AWSWDTHTEAF
TRBJ2-7 TRBV18 TRBD1 few ASSGTGTGSYEQY
TRBJ1-2 TRBV29-1 TRBD1 many SVEGQGYGYT
TRBJ2-1 TRBV19 . many ASSRTARRAYNEQF
TRBJ2-7 TRBV7-9 . . ASSLGRSSYEQY
TRBJ2-2 TRBV7-8 . once ASSSGSGYTGELF
TRBJ2-5 TRBV7-8 . . ASRGEETQY
TRBJ1-3 TRBV10-3 . few ATTDSSGNTIY
TRBJ1-2 TRBV5-1 . . ASSLADSSTAYGYT
TRBJ1-6 TRBV2 . . ASRQENNSPLH
TRBJ2-5 TRBV28 . . ASTKSGGETQY
TRBJ2-3 TRBV6-5 . . ASSYDGTADTQY
TRBJ1-3 TRBV7-9 . . ASSLAGSGNTIY
TRBJ1-4 TRBV15 TRBD1 . ATSRDSGSIGTAPNEKLF
TRBJ2-6 TRBV6-1 . . ASSGTSGGATSGANVLT
TRBJ1-5 TRBV25-1 . few ASSEVGEHQPQH
TRBJ2-7 TRBV30 . once AWDPYNGRGGHEQY